This T cell receptor (beta chain) was sequenced during a study of blood T cell repertoires in COVID-19. The CDR3 is made up of 14 amino acids. Germline assignment: CDR1 SGHRS and CDR2 YFSETQ. V dropped 7 bases and J dropped 6; count of bases not matched to a gene: 11. Original handling: Amplification of reference gene primers was used by the study to estimate nucleated cell counts. Clones were read by immunoSEQ multiplex PCR, and TCRdb kept only the in-frame ones, dropping some. The V and J calls and clone size come from that table; D and trimming were worked out from the DNA. This table holds just over 300,000 clones, approximately 85% found once.

This receptor was identified in a young man who had recovered from COVID-19. The specimen was PBMCs or T cells enriched from blood (not recorded which). This chain connects TRBV5-1 to TRBJ2-3, with TRBD1 matching 7 bases. DNA of the CDR3: TGCGCCAGCGGGATACAGGGGTTGCAGGATACGCAGTATTTT. Its protein product is CASGIQGLQDTQYF. Looking up the rest from reference TRBV5-1 and TRBJ2-3 gives the full variable domain: KAGVTQTPRYLIKTRGQQVTLSCSPISGHRSVSWYQQTPGQGLQFLFEYFSETQRNKGNFPGRFSGRQFSNSRSEMNVSTLELGDSALYLCASGIQGLQDTQYFGPGTRLTVL.